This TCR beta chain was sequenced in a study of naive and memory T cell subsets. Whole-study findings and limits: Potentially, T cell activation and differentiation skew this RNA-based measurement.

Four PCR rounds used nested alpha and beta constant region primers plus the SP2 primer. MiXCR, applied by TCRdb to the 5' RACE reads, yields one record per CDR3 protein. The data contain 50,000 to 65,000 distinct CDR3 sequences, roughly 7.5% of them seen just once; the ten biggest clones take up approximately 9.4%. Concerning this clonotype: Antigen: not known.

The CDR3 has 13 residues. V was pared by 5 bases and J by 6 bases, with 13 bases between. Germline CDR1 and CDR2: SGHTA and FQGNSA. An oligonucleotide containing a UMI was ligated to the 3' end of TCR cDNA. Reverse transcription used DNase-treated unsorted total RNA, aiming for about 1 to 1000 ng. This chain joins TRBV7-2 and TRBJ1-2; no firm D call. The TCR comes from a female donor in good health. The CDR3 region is CASSPEPGDGYTF. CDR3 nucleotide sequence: TGTGCCAGCAGCCCCGAACCCGGGGATGGCTACACCTTC.